The T cell receptor beta chain under discussion was sequenced for a study of T-cell reconstitution after alpha-beta-depleted transplantation in children. This CDR3 contains 15 residues. Germline CDR1 is ENHRY and CDR2 is SYGVKD. V dropped 11 bases and J dropped 0 bases, with 18 bases sitting between them. Unique molecular identifiers were used in preparing the TCRbeta library. TCRdb itself ran the PCR reads through MiXCR, one entry per CDR3 protein. In the table there are approximately 220,000 distinct CDR3 sequences, under 20% of which are singletons. This clonotype was seen more than once but under ten times.

V gene TRBV10-3 combines with J gene TRBJ2-3; tentatively, D is TRBD1 (5 bases). The sequenced sample was PBMCs, mostly from graft donor cells, obtained 360 days after TCRalphabeta/CD19-depleted stem cell transplant. This receptor was identified in a male patient between 2 and 10 years old who had a stem cell transplant for acute lymphoblastic leukemia, so the T cells may come from the graft donor. CDR3 nucleotides: TGTGCCGCAGGGTCGGGTATGGGGAGCACAGATACGCAGTATTTT. Protein product: CAAGSGMGSTDTQYF.